This T cell receptor beta chain originates from a study of cytomegalovirus exposure and HLA in healthy donors. General study points: In a later analysis, productive TCRs from donors in an Asian-associated ancestry cluster reportedly carried fewer N-insertions than the cohort mean.

This clone showed up just a few times. Its target is not known. PCR amplification relied on 60 Vbeta primers (plus 13 Jbeta primers). Here immunoSEQ multiplex PCR was the method, and the copy in TCRdb shows in-frame clones only, minus some. In the table there are roughly 86,000 clones, roughly 80% of which are singletons. Germline values: CDR1 MNHEY, CDR2 SVGAGI. The CDR3 is 15 residues long. The trim removed 4 bases at V and 6 bases at J, leaving 11 bases unmatched. The material sequenced was PBMCs. This TCR was sampled from a middle-aged man in good health and CMV-seropositive. The rearrangement joins TRBV6-5 to TRBJ1-2; 7 bases line up with TRBD1. CDR3 nucleotide sequence: TGTGCCAGCAGTTCACAGGGGCCGTCTTCTCATGGCTACACCTTC. Protein product: CASSSQGPSSHGYTF.